These T cell receptor beta chains were read from a single sample in a study of blood T cells in healthy people across ages. TCRdb ran MiXCR on the 5' RACE reads and lists one entry per CDR3 protein. The sample shows about 930,000 distinct CDR3 sequences, approximately 32% of them seen only once. This same sample was also part of a study on T cells of mothers and their children.

The specimen sequenced was blood. These receptors all come from a woman in her thirties or forties in good health. CDR3s include the opening cysteine and the closing phenylalanine or tryptophan. The D gene is left open where the match is weak. The size field is filled for only some rows; it gives once, few, many or a size class.

TRBV4-2	TRBJ2-7	-	-	CASSLSSSIQGIYEQYF	TGTGCCAGCAGCCTCTCTAGCAGCATACAGGGTATCTACGAGCAGTACTTC
TRBV30	TRBJ2-7	-	-	CAWKGPQREQYF	TGTGCCTGGAAGGGTCCCCAGCGGGAGCAGTACTTC
TRBV6-2/TRBV6-3	TRBJ1-1	-	few	CASRADPGTEAFF	TGTGCCAGCAGGGCGGACCCTGGGACTGAAGCTTTCTTT
TRBV6-6	TRBJ2-7	-	-	CASSSPPDCEQYF	TGTGCCAGCAGCTCTCCTCCGGACTGCGAGCAGTACTTC
TRBV7-2	TRBJ2-3	-	many	CASSYLGPTDTQYF	TGTGCCAGCAGCTACCTCGGTCCGACGGATACGCAGTATTTT
TRBV12-3/TRBV12-4	TRBJ1-3	-	-	CASRTQGTISGNTIYF	TGTGCCAGCAGAACCCAAGGAACCATCTCTGGAAACACCATATATTTT
TRBV6-6	TRBJ1-5	-	once	CASKRQSNQPQHF	TGTGCCAGCAAACGACAGAGCAATCAGCCCCAGCATTTT
TRBV7-9	TRBJ2-7	TRBD1	many	CASSLIIGTGPSYEQYF	TGTGCCAGCAGCTTAATTATTGGGACAGGGCCCTCCTACGAGCAGTACTTC
TRBV2	TRBJ2-7	-	few	CASKVGEYEQYF	TGTGCCAGCAAGGTGGGGGAGTACGAGCAGTACTTC
TRBV9	TRBJ1-2	-	-	CASSVEVGFNGYTF	TGTGCCAGCAGCGTAGAGGTGGGGTTCAATGGCTACACCTTC
TRBV27	TRBJ2-1	-	many	CASSPRGPGYNEQFF	TGTGCCAGCAGTCCCAGGGGTCCCGGCTACAATGAGCAGTTCTTC
TRBV12-3/TRBV12-4	TRBJ1-1	-	many	CASRVGTEAFF	TGTGCCAGCAGGGTAGGAACTGAAGCTTTCTTT
TRBV7-2	TRBJ1-1	-	many	CASTRGGNTEAFF	TGTGCCAGCACCCGCGGGGGGAACACTGAAGCTTTCTTT
TRBV27	TRBJ1-3	TRBD1	-	CASREAGGSGNTIYF	TGTGCCAGCCGCGAGGCAGGGGGCAGTGGAAACACCATATATTTT
TRBV4-3	TRBJ2-2	-	-	CASSQARGSTGELFF	TGCGCCAGCAGCCAAGCTAGGGGTAGCACCGGGGAGCTGTTTTTT
TRBV4-1	TRBJ2-2	TRBD2	few	CASSQGIVRGGRTGELFF	TGCGCCAGCAGCCAAGGGATCGTGCGGGGGGGCCGCACCGGGGAGCTGTTTTTT
TRBV7-2	TRBJ2-7	-	many	CASSLVLGGEQYF	TGTGCCAGCAGCTTAGTCCTGGGGGGCGAGCAGTACTTC
TRBV12-3/TRBV12-4	TRBJ2-7	TRBD1	-	CASRPNPGQGLNEQYF	TGTGCCAGCAGACCAAATCCGGGACAGGGGCTTAACGAGCAGTACTTC
TRBV27	TRBJ2-1	TRBD2	-	CASSTSGAVNEQFF	TGTGCCAGCAGTACTAGCGGGGCGGTCAATGAGCAGTTCTTC
TRBV20-1	TRBJ1-2	-	many	CSAIGALYGYTF	TGCAGTGCTATCGGGGCCCTCTATGGCTACACCTTC
TRBV4-1	TRBJ2-5	-	many	CASSQEFPDQETQYF	TGCGCCAGCAGCCAAGAGTTCCCGGACCAAGAGACCCAGTACTTC
TRBV20-1	TRBJ2-3	-	-	CSARTVVSGPGSDTQYF	TGCAGTGCTAGAACAGTGGTTTCGGGACCAGGGTCAGATACGCAGTATTTT
TRBV18	TRBJ2-3	-	-	CASSPDAGHTDTQYF	TGTGCCAGCTCACCTGACGCAGGCCACACAGATACGCAGTATTTT
TRBV3-1	TRBJ2-5	-	few	CASSLRTFSQQETQYF	TGTGCCAGCAGCCTACGAACCTTCAGCCAGCAAGAGACCCAGTACTTC
TRBV7-2	TRBJ2-7	TRBD1	few	CASSLDGTGASDEQYF	TGTGCCAGCAGCTTGGATGGGACAGGGGCGTCGGACGAGCAGTACTTC
TRBV5-5	TRBJ1-5	-	-	CASSITGSQPQHF	TGTGCCAGCAGCATAACAGGGAGCCAGCCCCAGCATTTT
TRBV29-1	TRBJ2-7	-	many	CSVGTGGAWGEQYF	TGCAGCGTTGGAACTGGGGGGGCCTGGGGCGAGCAGTACTTC
TRBV9	TRBJ2-3	-	many	CASSPRRLVFPTDTQYF	TGTGCCAGCAGCCCCCGAAGACTAGTTTTCCCCACAGATACGCAGTATTTT
TRBV5-1	TRBJ2-1	TRBD2	-	CASSGTGLAGGLNEQFF	TGCGCCAGCAGCGGAACGGGACTAGCGGGGGGGCTCAATGAGCAGTTCTTC
TRBV29-1	TRBJ1-2	TRBD1	many	CSVGRQGNYGYTF	TGCAGCGTGGGGCGACAGGGAAACTATGGCTACACCTTC
TRBV28	TRBJ2-3	-	-	CASRRGSGNRGTDTQYF	TGTGCCAGCAGGAGGGGGAGCGGGAATCGGGGCACAGATACGCAGTATTTT
TRBV7-2	TRBJ2-6	-	many	CASRPGTGANVLTF	TGTGCCAGCAGACCAGGGACTGGGGCCAACGTCCTGACTTTC
TRBV27	TRBJ2-7	-	few	CASSPREGYGYEQYF	TGTGCCAGCAGTCCGCGAGAGGGCTACGGGTACGAGCAGTACTTC
TRBV7-2	TRBJ1-5	-	-	CASSPQTTGRQPQHF	TGTGCCAGCAGCCCCCAAACGACAGGACGTCAGCCCCAGCATTTT
TRBV5-1	TRBJ2-5	TRBD2	-	CASSLGPSTSGRETQYF	TGCGCCAGCAGCTTGGGCCCGTCGACTAGCGGGCGGGAGACCCAGTACTTC
TRBV5-1	TRBJ2-3	-	few	CASSSTGEGTDTQYF	TGCGCCAGCAGCTCAACAGGGGAGGGCACAGATACGCAGTATTTT
TRBV7-9	TRBJ2-7	-	many	CASSSNPPPRSEQYF	TGTGCCAGCAGCTCAAATCCCCCTCCTAGATCCGAGCAGTACTTC